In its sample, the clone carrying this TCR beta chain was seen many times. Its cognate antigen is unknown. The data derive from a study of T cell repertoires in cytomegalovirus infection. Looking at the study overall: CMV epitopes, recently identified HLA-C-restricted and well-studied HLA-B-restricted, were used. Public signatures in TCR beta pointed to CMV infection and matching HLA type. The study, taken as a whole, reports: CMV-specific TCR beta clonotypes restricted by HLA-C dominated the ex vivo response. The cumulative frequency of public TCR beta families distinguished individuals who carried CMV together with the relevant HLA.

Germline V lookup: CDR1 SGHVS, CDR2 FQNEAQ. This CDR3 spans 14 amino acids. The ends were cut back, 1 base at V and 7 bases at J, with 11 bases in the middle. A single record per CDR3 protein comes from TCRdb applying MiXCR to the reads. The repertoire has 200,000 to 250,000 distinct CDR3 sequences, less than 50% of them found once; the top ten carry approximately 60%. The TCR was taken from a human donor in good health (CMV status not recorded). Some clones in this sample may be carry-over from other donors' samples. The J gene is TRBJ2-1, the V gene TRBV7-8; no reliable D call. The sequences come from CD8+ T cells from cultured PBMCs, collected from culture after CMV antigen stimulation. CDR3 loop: CASSLDPRANEQFF. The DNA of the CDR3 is TGTGCCAGCAGCTTAGACCCCCGGGCGAATGAGCAGTTCTTC.